The 9 T cell receptor beta chains below come from one sample, sequenced in a study of shared clonotypes between healthy human individuals. Measured with immunoSEQ multiplex PCR; TCRdb has only the in-frame clones, and not every one. This sample has 1,400,000 or so clones, with about 98.5% found just once. The sequenced sample was naive CD4+ T cells sorted from blood. Subset reported: CD45RA+ positively selected. The receptor source for this set is a man in his thirties or forties in good health.

The CDR3 DNA sequence: TGTGCCAGCAGTTTTTCCAGGCCGGTGGTCGGGGAGCTGTTTTTT. This encodes CASSFSRPVVGELFF. The chain employs TRBV28 and TRBJ2-2; D is uncertain. The CDR3 is 15 amino acids. V was cut by 3 bases and J by 7 bases, with 15 bases left in between. Germline assignment: CDR1 MDHEN and CDR2 SYDVKM.

V usage is TRBV18 and J usage is TRBJ2-7, with TRBD2 identical over 9 bases. Trimming took 2 bases from V and 4 from J; bases not matched to a gene: 6. This CDR3 contains 15 residues. The germline gives CDR1 KGHSH, CDR2 LQKENI. CDR3: CASSPEASGTYEQYF. CDR3 coding DNA: TGTGCCAGCTCACCAGAGGCTAGCGGGACGTACGAGCAGTACTTC.

About this clone: The junction departs from germline at one end; a sequencing error may be responsible. The chain employs TRBV28 and TRBJ1-5; possible D gene TRBD1, 6 bases. CDR1 and CDR2 from the germline V gene are MDHEN and SYDVKM. This CDR3 comprises 9 residues. CDR3 loop: CASGKGEDF. CDR3 coding DNA: TGTGCCAGCGGGAAGGGGGAGGATTTT.

The chain joins TRBV6-5 to TRBJ2-1; 8 bases line up with TRBD1. The CDR3 contains 15 residues. The J segment lost 8 bases and the V segment lost 2 bases, leaving 8 bases of the junction unmatched. Germline loops: CDR1 MNHEY, CDR2 SVGAGI. The CDR3 spells CASSYPGGAVYEQFF. The DNA of the CDR3 is TGTGCCAGCAGTTACCCAGGGGGCGCGGTCTATGAGCAGTTCTTC.

The V call is TRBV18, the J call TRBJ1-1; 7 positions agree with TRBD1. The V gene end was trimmed by 8 bases and the J gene end by 4 bases; junction bases not matched to a gene: 7. This CDR3 has 13 residues. Germline lookup yields CDR1 KGHSH and CDR2 LQKENI. The CDR3 reads CASRDQGGTEAFF. Here the CDR3 DNA reads TGTGCCAGCCGCGATCAGGGGGGCACTGAAGCTTTCTTT.

The chain employs TRBV28 and TRBJ2-3; 10 nucleotides match TRBD1. CDR1 is MDHEN, CDR2 SYDVKM, per germline. The CDR3 length is 16 residues. V lost 5 bases, J lost 2 bases, and 7 bases stayed unmatched. CDR3 sequence: CASSIRDRGFTDTQYF. The CDR3 coding sequence is TGTGCCAGCAGTATAAGGGACAGGGGTTTCACAGATACGCAGTATTTT.

CDR3 amino acids: CASRGPLNTEAFF. The CDR3 coding sequence is TGTGCCAGCAGGGGTCCCTTGAACACTGAAGCTTTCTTT. This chain links TRBV6-5 with TRBJ1-1, with D unclear. Germline values: CDR1 MNHEY, CDR2 SVGAGI. This CDR3 region has 13 residues. Trimming left V 6 bases short and J 0 bases short, with 8 bases between.

The chain links TRBV5-4 to TRBJ1-3, with D perhaps matching TRBD1 (6 bases). The V gene's germline CDR1 is SGHNT and CDR2 YYREEE (reference sequence). CDR3 size: 14 residues. The V gene lost 3 bases and the J gene lost 2 bases, with 9 bases spanning the gap. The CDR3 loop reads CASSSGQTGNTIYF. CDR3 nucleotide sequence: TGTGCCAGCAGCTCGGGACAAACTGGAAACACCATATATTTT.

This clone was observed a single time. The gene calls are TRBV9 and TRBJ2-1; D remains unclear. V lost 3 bases, J lost 0 bases, and 16 bases lay in between. Looked up from germline, CDR1 is SGDLS and CDR2 is YYNGEE. CDR3 length: 17 residues. CDR3 DNA: TGTGCCAGCAGCGCCTCAGTGGGGTCGAGCTCCTACAATGAGCAGTTCTTC. Amino acid sequence: CASSASVGSSSYNEQFF.